One sample yielded the 23 T cell receptor beta chains listed below, sequenced in a study of naive and memory T cell subsets. For these receptors, no antigen is known. Both TRBC1 and TRBC2 were covered by a beta constant-region primer of two equimolar oligonucleotides. The ligated cDNA underwent four PCR rounds using SP2 and nested alpha and beta constant-region primers. TCRdb used MiXCR to reprocess the UMI-ligation and nested PCR reads, holding one entry per CDR3 protein. Found here are approximately 150,000 distinct CDR3 sequences, roughly 22% of them singletons; the top ten hold about 0.11%. Whole-study findings and limits: Especially in CD8 cells, naive repertoires contained a few larger clonotypes, possibly CD45RA-re-expressing memory cells.

The specimen was naive CD4+ T cells from blood. The receptors stem from a human donor in good health.

This clonotype has a handful of counts. This sequence joins TRBV6-5 and TRBJ2-7, with D tentatively TRBD1 (5 bases). In germline, CDR1 is MNHEY, CDR2 SVGAGI. The V end was cut by 6 bases, the J end by 2 bases, with 11 bases between. This CDR3 is 13 amino acids long. The CDR3 protein is CASSPDRTYEQYF. The CDR3 DNA follows: TGTGCCAGCAGCCCCGACAGAACCTACGAGCAGTACTTC.

This chain links TRBV5-1 with TRBJ2-1; a weak D match, TRBD1 (6 bases). The CDR3 is 15 amino acids. Trimming took off 0 bases at V and 7 bases at J, with 14 bases between the two ends. Germline lookup yields CDR1 SGHRS and CDR2 YFSETQ. CDR3 DNA sequence: TGCGCCAGCAGCTTGGCGGCAGGGGTGTGGAATGAGCAGTTCTTC. It translates to CASSLAAGVWNEQFF.

Concerning this clonotype itself: A much larger clone differs by one base, so this may be a read error. Because it lacks the conserved phenylalanine or tryptophan at the end, this CDR3 is likely a read error. The rearrangement links TRBV30 to TRBJ2-3; D is uncertain. Trimming cost V 0 bases and J 4 bases, with 8 bases left between them. CDR1 is GTSNPN, CDR2 SVGIG, per germline (reference sequence). The CDR3 has 13 amino acids. DNA for the CDR3: TGTGCCTGGAGTGTACATAGAGCAGATACGCAGTATATT. This codes for CAWSVHRADTQYI.

CDR3 residues: CATGTAEPPYEQYF. DNA of the CDR3: TGTGCCACCGGGACAGCCGAACCCCCCTACGAGCAGTACTTC. This chain joins TRBV10-3 and TRBJ2-7; 7 bases fit TRBD1. Per the germline V gene, CDR1 is ENHRY and CDR2 is SYGVKD. CDR3 length equals 14 residues. V shed 10 bases, J shed 2 bases, and the junction held 11 bases outside the gene matches.

The sample holds a few counts of this clonotype. The chain couples TRBV20-1 to TRBJ2-3; D gene uncertain. Germline-derived CDR1 and CDR2 are DFQATT and SNEGSKA (reference sequence). The CDR3 covers 14 residues. V shed 2 bases and J shed 2 bases, with 11 bases lying between them. The CDR3 reads CSARLAGITDTQYF. The CDR3, as DNA: TGCAGTGCTAGATTAGCCGGTATCACAGATACGCAGTATTTT.

The CDR3 bases are TGTGCCACCAGCAGAGACCCCAGACTATCCGAGGAGCTGTTTTTT. Protein sequence: CATSRDPRLSEELFF. The chain has TRBV15 and TRBJ2-2; tentative D call: TRBD2 (5 bases). The CDR3 has 15 amino acids. Per the germline V gene, CDR1 is LNHNV and CDR2 is YYDKDF (reference sequence). The ends were cut back, 0 bases at V and 10 bases at J, with 15 bases in the middle.

This clonotype was detected ten times or more. CDR3: CAIGRLSYEQYF. In nucleotides, the CDR3 is TGTGCCATTGGGCGGCTCTCCTACGAGCAGTACTTC. The chain uses TRBV10-3 and TRBJ2-7, with D uncertain. Looked up from germline, CDR1 is ENHRY and CDR2 is SYGVKD. This CDR3 region has 12 residues. V gave up 9 bases and J gave up 0 bases, with 9 bases separating them.

In this sample, this clonotype turned up many times. V and J are TRBV6-5 and TRBJ2-1, with a weak D call TRBD2 (6 bases). Per germline, CDR1 MNHEY and CDR2 SVGAGI. V lost 2 bases to trimming and J lost 0 bases, with 11 bases between them. CDR3 length equals 16 residues. The CDR3 DNA reads TGTGCCAGCAGTTACCTTAGCGGTAGCTCCTACAATGAGCAGTTCTTC. Protein product: CASSYLSGSSYNEQFF.

This clonotype was seen a handful of times. The chain recombines TRBV7-2 with TRBJ2-3; 8 bases fit TRBD1. Trimming cost V 6 bases and J 4 bases; bases outside gene matches: 6. Germline CDR1 reads SGHTA; CDR2 reads FQGNSA. The CDR3 is 14 amino acids. The CDR3 nucleotides are TGTGCCAGCAGTTTTAGGACAGGGCCAGATACGCAGTATTTT. Its protein product is CASSFRTGPDTQYF.

This clonotype was counted only a few times. The rearrangement uses TRBV20-1 and TRBJ2-3; no reliable D call. This CDR3 has 14 amino acids. Per the germline V gene, CDR1 is DFQATT and CDR2 is SNEGSKA (reference sequence). The ends were cut back, 4 bases at V and 2 bases at J, with 13 bases in the middle. The CDR3 here is CSAKVGSSTDTQYF. Written as DNA, the CDR3 is TGCAGTGCTAAGGTGGGGTCCTCCACAGATACGCAGTATTTT.

CDR3 in DNA: TGTGCCAGCAGCTCCCAGGGGCTGGTTAATGAAAAACTGTTTTTT. Translation: CASSSQGLVNEKLFF. The chain links TRBV7-2 to TRBJ1-4; D might be TRBD1 (6 bases). V was shortened by 4 bases and J by 4 bases, with 13 bases between the two germline ends. There are 15 residues in the CDR3. Germline assignment: CDR1 SGHTA and CDR2 FQGNSA.

At least ten counts were recorded for this clonotype. The J gene is TRBJ2-2, the V gene TRBV10-1; 11 bases map to TRBD1. V lost 6 bases, J lost 9 bases, and 3 bases stayed unmatched. Germline V gene data show CDR1 as WNHNN and CDR2 as SYGVQD (reference sequence). There are 13 residues in the CDR3. DNA for the CDR3: TGCGCCAGCAGGGGACAGGGGGGTCGGGAGCTGTTTTTT. Protein product: CASRGQGGRELFF.

The chain has TRBV11-2 and TRBJ2-1; 12 positions match TRBD2. The germline gives CDR1 SGHAT, CDR2 FQNNGV. There are 17 residues in the CDR3. With V trimmed by 5 bases and J by 6 bases, 11 bases remained unmatched. CDR3 nucleotide sequence: TGTGCCAGCAGCCTCCGACGACTAGCGGGAGTTGGCAATGAGCAGTTCTTC. Amino acids: CASSLRRLAGVGNEQFF. The entire variable domain, with the rest obtained from reference TRBV11-2 and TRBJ2-1, is as follows: EAGVAQSPRYKIIEKRQSVAFWCNPISGHATLYWYQQILGQGPKLLIQFQNNGVVDDSQLPKDRFSAERLKGVDSTLKIQPAKLEDSAVYLCASSLRRLAGVGNEQFFGPGTRLTVL.

There are a few counts of this clonotype. V gene TRBV6-6 combines with J gene TRBJ2-2; 9 positions agree with TRBD2. The CDR3 is 20 residues long. The junction had 17 bases not matched to a gene; V was cut back by 0 bases and J by 6 bases. The germline CDR1 and CDR2 sequences are MNHNY and SVGAGI (reference sequence). This CDR3 is CASSYSQGLALGIRAGELFF. CDR3 sequence (DNA): TGTGCCAGCAGTTACTCACAAGGACTAGCGTTAGGAATCCGGGCCGGGGAGCTGTTTTTT.

The chain carries TRBV5-1 and TRBJ1-3; TRBD1 aligns across 7 bases. V trimming: 4 bases; J trimming: 0 bases; junction bases outside the gene matches: 4. The germline V gene encodes CDR1 SGHRS and CDR2 YFSETQ. The CDR3 runs 15 residues. CDR3: CASSVSGGSGNTIYF. For the CDR3, the DNA is TGCGCCAGCAGCGTCTCAGGGGGCTCTGGAAACACCATATATTTT.

The gene calls are TRBV6-5 and TRBJ1-3; 7 bases agree with TRBD1. The CDR3 contains 15 residues. V was clipped by 5 bases and J by 0 bases; unmatched bases: 4. Germline values: CDR1 MNHEY, CDR2 SVGAGI. As DNA, the CDR3 is TGTGCCAGCAGTGTCGCAGGGGGCTCTGGAAACACCATATATTTT. The encoded protein is CASSVAGGSGNTIYF.

This chain uses TRBV12-3 or TRBV12-4 with TRBJ2-7; D is unclear. Deletions cut 7 bases from V and 5 bases from J, with 18 bases between. The CDR3 loop spans 14 amino acids. CDR3 sequence: CASNGRGPGDEQYF. The CDR3 DNA is TGTGCCAGCAATGGTCGTGGGCCTGGGGACGAGCAGTACTTC.

This chain joins TRBV20-1 and TRBJ1-3, with a tentative D call TRBD1 (5 bases). Germline V CDR1 and CDR2: DFQATT, SNEGSKA (reference sequence). The CDR3 extends over 13 amino acids. V was trimmed by 2 bases and J by 2 bases, leaving 7 bases between them. The CDR3 DNA sequence: TGCAGTGCTAGATGGGGGGCTGGAAACACCATATATTTT. It yields the protein CSARWGAGNTIYF.

This clonotype was picked up one time. V gene TRBV27 combines with J gene TRBJ2-7; 9 bases match TRBD2. The CDR3 consists of 14 residues. The V and J ends lost 2 bases and 5 bases, in that order; junction bases with no gene match: 4. CDR1 is MNHEY, CDR2 SMNVEV, per germline (reference sequence). The CDR3 bases are TGTGCCAGCAGTTTAGTAGCGGGAGCTGACGAGCAGTACTTC. Translated, it gives CASSLVAGADEQYF.

This clonotype was seen at least ten times. This chain connects TRBV11-2 to TRBJ2-2; D is unresolved. Trimming stripped 0 bases from V and 5 bases from J, with 10 bases between. The CDR3 spans 15 residues. Germline CDR1 reads SGHAT; CDR2 reads FQNNGV. Here the CDR3 reads CASSLDRRRTGELFF. CDR3 nucleotides: TGTGCCAGCAGCTTAGATCGCAGGAGAACCGGGGAGCTGTTTTTT.

This clonotype was detected only a few times. The rearrangement uses TRBV29-1 and TRBJ2-7; 9 bases align to TRBD2. CDR3 length: 11 residues. With 5 bases clipped from V and 4 bases from J, the junction kept 0 bases outside the gene matches. CDR1 and CDR2 from the germline V gene are SQVTM and ANQGSEA. This chain's CDR3 is CSVSGRYEQYF. Here the CDR3 DNA reads TGCAGCGTTAGCGGGAGGTACGAGCAGTACTTC.

J is TRBJ2-7 and V is TRBV28; D is ambiguous. V was pared by 5 bases and J by 6 bases, with 20 bases between. There are 15 residues in the CDR3. Per the germline V gene, CDR1 is MDHEN and CDR2 is SYDVKM. The CDR3 protein is CASSPRTVYFSEQYF. CDR3 DNA: TGTGCCAGCAGTCCCCGGACGGTGTACTTTTCCGAGCAGTACTTC.

This chain connects TRBV7-6 to TRBJ1-1, with D unresolved. Germline V gene lookup returns CDR1 SGHVS and CDR2 FNYEAQ. Trimming took off 5 bases at V and 1 base at J, with 8 bases between the two ends. The CDR3 consists of 13 residues. The CDR3 reads CASSKAENTEAFF. CDR3 bases: TGTGCCAGCAGCAAGGCAGAGAACACTGAAGCTTTCTTT. The variable domain in full, completed from reference TRBV7-6 and TRBJ1-1, reads GAGVSQSPRYKVTKRGQDVALRCDPISGHVSLYWYRQALGQGPEFLTYFNYEAQQDKSGLPNDRFSAERPEGSISTLTIQRTEQRDSAMYRCASSKAENTEAFFGQGTRLTVV.